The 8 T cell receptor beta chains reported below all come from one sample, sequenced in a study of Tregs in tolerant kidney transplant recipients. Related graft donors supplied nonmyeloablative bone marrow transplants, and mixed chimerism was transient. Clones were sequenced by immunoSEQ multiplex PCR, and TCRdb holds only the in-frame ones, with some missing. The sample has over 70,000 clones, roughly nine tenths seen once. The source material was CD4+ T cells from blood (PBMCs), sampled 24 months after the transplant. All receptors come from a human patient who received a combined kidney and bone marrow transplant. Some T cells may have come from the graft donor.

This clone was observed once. CDR3 DNA: TGTGCCAGCAGTGAATTGTCAGGGTCTGAAGCTTTCTTT. Encoded protein: CASSELSGSEAFF. V is TRBV6-1 and J is TRBJ1-1; possible D gene TRBD1, 5 bases. Germline assignment: CDR1 MNHNS and CDR2 SASEGT. The CDR3 consists of 13 residues. The V and J ends lost 2 bases and 6 bases respectively, with 10 bases between them.

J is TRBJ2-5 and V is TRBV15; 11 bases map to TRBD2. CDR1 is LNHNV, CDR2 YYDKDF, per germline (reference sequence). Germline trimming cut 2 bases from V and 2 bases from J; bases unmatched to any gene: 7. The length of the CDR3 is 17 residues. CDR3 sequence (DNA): TGTGCCACCAGCAGACTCCGGACTAGCGGGTTACAAGAGACCCAGTACTTC. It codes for CATSRLRTSGLQETQYF.

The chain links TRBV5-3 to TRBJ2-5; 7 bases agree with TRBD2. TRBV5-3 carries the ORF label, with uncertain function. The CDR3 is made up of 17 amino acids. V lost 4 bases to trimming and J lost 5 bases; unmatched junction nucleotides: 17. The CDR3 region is CARSPPWREVGGETQYF. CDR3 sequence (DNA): TGTGCCAGAAGCCCACCTTGGAGGGAGGTGGGGGGGGAGACCCAGTACTTC.

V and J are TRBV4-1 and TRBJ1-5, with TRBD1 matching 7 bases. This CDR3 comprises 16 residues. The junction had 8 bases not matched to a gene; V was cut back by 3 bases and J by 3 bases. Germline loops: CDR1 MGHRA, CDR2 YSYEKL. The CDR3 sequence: CASSQGQLLNNQPQHF. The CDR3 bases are TGCGCCAGCAGCCAGGGACAGCTATTAAACAATCAGCCCCAGCATTTT.

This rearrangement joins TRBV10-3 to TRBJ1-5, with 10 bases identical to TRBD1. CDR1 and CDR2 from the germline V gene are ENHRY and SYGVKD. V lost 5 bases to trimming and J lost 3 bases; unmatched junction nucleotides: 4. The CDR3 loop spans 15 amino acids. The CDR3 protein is CAISPGQGFNQPQHF. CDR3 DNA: TGTGCCATCAGTCCGGGACAGGGGTTCAATCAGCCCCAGCATTTT.

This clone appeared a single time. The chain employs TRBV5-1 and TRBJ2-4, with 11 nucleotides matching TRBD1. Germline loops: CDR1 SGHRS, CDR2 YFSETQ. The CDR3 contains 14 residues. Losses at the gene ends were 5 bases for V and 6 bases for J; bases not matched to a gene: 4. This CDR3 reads CASSPGTGGNIQYF. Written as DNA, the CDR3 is TGCGCCAGCAGTCCGGGGACAGGGGGAAACATTCAGTACTTC.

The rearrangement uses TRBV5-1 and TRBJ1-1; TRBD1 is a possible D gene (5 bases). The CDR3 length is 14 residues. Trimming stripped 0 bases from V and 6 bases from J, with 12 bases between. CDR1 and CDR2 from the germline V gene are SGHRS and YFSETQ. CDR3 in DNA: TGCGCCAGCAGCTTGGGACTGTGGGACTCTGAAGCTTTCTTT. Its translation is CASSLGLWDSEAFF.

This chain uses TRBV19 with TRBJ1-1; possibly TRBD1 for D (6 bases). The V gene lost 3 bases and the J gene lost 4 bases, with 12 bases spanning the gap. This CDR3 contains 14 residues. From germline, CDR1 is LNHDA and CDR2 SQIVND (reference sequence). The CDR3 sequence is CASSIWGGPTEAFF. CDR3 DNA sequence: TGTGCCAGTAGTATCTGGGGGGGCCCCACTGAAGCTTTCTTT.